The 32 T cell receptor beta chains given below trace back to one sample, sequenced in a study of shared T cell receptors in the human thymus. The protocol was immunoSEQ multiplex PCR, while the TCRdb copy is restricted to in-frame clones and leaves out a portion. The sample holds 540,000 or so clones, approximately 78% seen once. These data were likewise used in another study, on human thymus T cells.

The specimen was thymocytes. The receptor set was obtained from a boy under two years old with a congenital heart defect.

This rearrangement joins TRBV28 to TRBJ2-3, with 9 positions matching TRBD1. The length of the CDR3 is 15 residues. In germline, CDR1 is MDHEN, CDR2 SYDVKM. Trimming took 2 bases from V and 5 from J; bases not matched to a gene: 5. CDR3 in DNA: TGTGCCAGCAGTTTAGGGACAGGGTGGGGAGATACGCAGTATTTT. Its protein is CASSLGTGWGDTQYF.

This chain joins TRBV5-1 and TRBJ2-2, with TRBD2 matching over 13 bases. With 6 bases clipped from V and 8 bases from J, the junction kept 10 bases outside the gene matches. CDR3 length: 16 amino acids. Per germline, CDR1 SGHRS and CDR2 YFSETQ. CDR3 DNA: TGCGCCAGCACGATCGGACTAGCGGGAGTCGGAGGGGAGCTGTTTTTT. This codes for CASTIGLAGVGGELFF. The entire variable domain, with the rest obtained from reference TRBV5-1 and TRBJ2-2, is as follows: KAGVTQTPRYLIKTRGQQVTLSCSPISGHRSVSWYQQTPGQGLQFLFEYFSETQRNKGNFPGRFSGRQFSNSRSEMNVSTLELGDSALYLCASTIGLAGVGGELFFGEGSRLTVL.

The DNA of the CDR3 is TGTGCCAGCAGTCTCCACAGCTGGGGGCATGAAAAACTGTTTTTT. Amino acid sequence: CASSLHSWGHEKLFF. The chain recombines TRBV6-5 with TRBJ1-4, with D maybe TRBD1 (6 bases). Per the germline V gene, CDR1 is MNHEY and CDR2 is SVGAGI. The CDR3 runs to 15 residues. With 5 bases removed from V and 6 bases from J, the gap between germline ends came to 16 bases.

This clone was counted only a few times. V usage is TRBV4-1 and J usage is TRBJ2-5; a weak D match, TRBD1 (6 bases). V lost 2 bases and J lost 0, with 7 bases in between. CDR3 size: 14 residues. The germline V gene has CDR1 MGHRA and CDR2 YSYEKL. The CDR3: CASSQNRDQETQYF. The CDR3 DNA reads TGCGCCAGCAGCCAAAACAGGGACCAAGAGACCCAGTACTTC.

V usage is TRBV27 and J usage is TRBJ2-7; D unresolved. Trimming cost V 5 bases and J 2 bases, with 10 bases left between them. CDR1 is MNHEY and CDR2 is SMNVEV in the germline V gene (reference sequence). CDR3 length equals 13 residues. CDR3 loop: CASSAWATYEQYF. The CDR3 DNA sequence: TGTGCCAGCAGTGCATGGGCAACCTACGAGCAGTACTTC.

The chain links TRBV27 to TRBJ2-7, with 8 bases aligning to TRBD2. The CDR3 contains 16 residues. Trimming removed 6 bases from V and 6 bases from J; junction bases left unmatched: 16. Germline CDR1 is MNHEY and CDR2 is SMNVEV (reference sequence). Here the CDR3 reads CASSPSSGTSESEQYF. The CDR3 DNA follows: TGTGCCAGCAGCCCCTCCTCCGGGACTAGTGAATCCGAGCAGTACTTC.

CDR3 region: CASSDRQGAQETQYF. DNA for the CDR3: TGTGCCAGCAGTGACCGACAGGGAGCCCAAGAGACCCAGTACTTC. This chain links TRBV6-1 with TRBJ2-5; 7 nucleotides line up with TRBD1. Germline loops: CDR1 MNHNS, CDR2 SASEGT. CDR3 length: 15 residues. Trimming at V came to 3 bases and at J to 1 base, leaving 5 bases not matched to a gene.

The chain uses TRBV2 and TRBJ2-3, with D maybe TRBD2 (6 bases). With 4 bases removed from V and 2 bases from J, the gap between germline ends came to 10 bases. Germline V gene data show CDR1 as SNHLY and CDR2 as FYNNEI. This CDR3 has 14 residues. The CDR3 region is CASSAGRDTDTQYF. DNA for the CDR3: TGTGCCAGCAGTGCCGGGCGGGACACAGATACGCAGTATTTT. Full variable domain (outside the CDR3, taken from reference TRBV2 and TRBJ2-3): EPEVTQTPSHQVTQMGQEVILRCVPISNHLYFYWYRQILGQKVEFLVSFYNNEISEKSEIFDDQFSVERPDGSNFTLKIRSTKLEDSAMYFCASSAGRDTDTQYFGPGTRLTVL.

The chain links TRBV5-1 to TRBJ2-1; 11 bases match TRBD2. The trim removed 4 bases at V and 4 bases at J, leaving 4 bases unmatched. Per the germline V gene, CDR1 is SGHRS and CDR2 is YFSETQ. The CDR3 extends over 15 amino acids. The CDR3 bases are TGCGCCAGCAGCCCCGCTAGCGGGGGGTACAATGAGCAGTTCTTC. Translating gives CASSPASGGYNEQFF.

The CDR3 DNA follows: TGTGCCAGCAGCTTAAGGCGGGACAGGGGCGACCCGACAGAGACCCAGTACTTC. It yields the protein CASSLRRDRGDPTETQYF. The V call is TRBV7-8, the J call TRBJ2-5; TRBD1 agrees at 10 bases. Germline CDR1 is SGHVS and CDR2 is FQNEAQ. CDR3 length: 18 residues. V gave up 2 bases and J gave up 4 bases; unmatched junction bases: 13.

This chain connects TRBV9 to TRBJ1-2, with TRBD1 as a possible D gene (6 bases). From germline, CDR1 is SGDLS and CDR2 YYNGEE. V was pared by 0 bases and J by 8 bases, with 11 bases between. The CDR3 spans 13 residues. CDR3 nucleotides: TGTGCCAGCAGCGTAGTACAGGGACGGGGCTACACCTTC. Translated: CASSVVQGRGYTF.

V gene TRBV14 combines with J gene TRBJ2-7; 10 nucleotides agree with TRBD1. Germline loops: CDR1 SGHDN, CDR2 FVKESK. With 5 bases clipped from V and 3 bases from J, the junction kept 7 bases outside the gene matches. There are 15 residues in the CDR3. The CDR3 region is CASSATWTGGYEQYF. DNA for the CDR3: TGTGCCAGCAGCGCTACCTGGACAGGGGGCTACGAGCAGTACTTC.

The chain is built from TRBV4-3 and TRBJ1-1; D perhaps matches TRBD1 (6 bases). Between the trimmed V and J ends, which lost 1 base and 0 bases, there was a span of 21 bases. CDR3 length: 19 amino acids. Germline V gene sequence: CDR1 LGHNA, CDR2 YSLEER. The CDR3: CASSQAKGGSGQVNTEAFF. The CDR3 DNA follows: TGCGCCAGCAGCCAAGCGAAGGGGGGTAGCGGGCAGGTGAACACTGAAGCTTTCTTT.

This chain joins TRBV4-1 and TRBJ1-2; possibly TRBD1 for D (5 bases). V was shortened by 5 bases and J by 6 bases, with 19 bases between the two germline ends. The CDR3 is made up of 15 amino acids. Germline CDR1 reads MGHRA; CDR2 reads YSYEKL. CDR3 bases: TGCGCCAGCAGCTACCGACCCGACCAAGGGGATGGCTACACCTTC. Its translation is CASSYRPDQGDGYTF.

The chain links TRBV4-1 to TRBJ2-5; no firm D call. The CDR3 loop spans 15 amino acids. V lost 0 bases to trimming and J lost 5 bases, with 13 bases between them. CDR1 MGHRA and CDR2 YSYEKL come from the germline V gene. CDR3: CASSQDLGYGETQYF. CDR3 nucleotide sequence: TGCGCCAGCAGCCAAGATTTGGGCTATGGGGAGACCCAGTACTTC.

The chain links TRBV5-4 to TRBJ2-7; TRBD1 might be the D (6 bases). CDR1 SGHNT and CDR2 YYREEE come from the germline V gene (reference sequence). The V end lost 3 bases, the J end lost 7 bases, and 17 bases lay between the germline ends. This CDR3 has 14 amino acids. The chain's CDR3 is CASSSLRGKGEQYF. The DNA of the CDR3 is TGTGCCAGCAGCTCCCTCAGGGGCAAGGGGGAGCAGTACTTC.

CDR3 sequence: CASSPVRGTEGLAAGTYEQYF. CDR3 nucleotide sequence: TGTGCCAGCAGCCCCGTGCGCGGGACAGAGGGACTAGCGGCGGGGACCTACGAGCAGTACTTC. V gene TRBV4-2 combines with J gene TRBJ2-7; 11 nucleotides agree with TRBD2. The CDR3 runs to 21 residues. In germline, CDR1 is LGHNA, CDR2 YNFKEQ. V was pared by 4 bases and J by 2 bases, with 22 bases of the junction left unmatched.

The rearrangement joins TRBV25-1 to TRBJ2-1, with 7 bases fitting TRBD1. After removal of 3 bases from V and 8 bases from J, the junction contained 4 bases not matched to a gene. CDR1 and CDR2 (germline): MGHDK, SYGVNS. The CDR3 runs 13 residues. The CDR3 nucleotides read TGTGCCAGCAGTGAGCTGACAGGGCATGAGCAGTTCTTC. It specifies CASSELTGHEQFF.

V and J are TRBV30 and TRBJ2-5, with TRBD2 matching 12 bases. After removal of 0 bases from V and 2 bases from J, the junction contained 7 bases not matched to a gene. Germline V gives CDR1 GTSNPN, CDR2 SVGIG (reference sequence). The CDR3 extends over 17 amino acids. CDR3 region: CAWSVPGLAGGQETQYF. The DNA for the CDR3 is TGTGCCTGGAGTGTACCAGGCCTAGCGGGAGGGCAAGAGACCCAGTACTTC.

The CDR3 sequence is CASSSRTSGRPNTGELFF. The CDR3 DNA reads as TGTGCCAGCAGCTCCAGGACTAGCGGGAGGCCGAACACCGGGGAGCTGTTTTTT. The chain is built from TRBV9 and TRBJ2-2; 14 bases line up with TRBD2. Germline loops: CDR1 SGDLS, CDR2 YYNGEE. This CDR3 is built from 18 residues. V dropped 4 bases and J dropped 0; count of bases not matched to a gene: 5.

The chain carries TRBV5-1 and TRBJ1-2; 9 bases map to TRBD1. The CDR3 covers 15 residues. Trimming removed 0 bases from V and 8 bases from J; junction bases left unmatched: 8. Germline V gene lookup returns CDR1 SGHRS and CDR2 YFSETQ. The CDR3 coding sequence is TGCGCCAGCAGCTTGGCCGGGGCGGGACAGGGAGGCTACACCTTC. Translated, it gives CASSLAGAGQGGYTF.

This clone came up a few times. The gene calls are TRBV6-1 and TRBJ1-1; TRBD1 might be the D (6 bases). V shed 1 base and J shed 1 base, with 10 bases lying between them. The CDR3 is 15 amino acids. Per germline, CDR1 MNHNS and CDR2 SASEGT. CDR3 sequence (DNA): TGTGCCAGCAGTGAAGAAACAGGGCGGAACACTGAAGCTTTCTTT. Amino acid sequence: CASSEETGRNTEAFF.

V gene TRBV27 combines with J gene TRBJ2-3; D remains ambiguous. The V gene's germline CDR1 is MNHEY and CDR2 SMNVEV (reference sequence). The CDR3 spans 13 residues. The V end was cut by 5 bases, the J end by 0 bases, with 6 bases between. In DNA, the CDR3 is TGTGCCAGCAGTCTTAAAAGCACAGATACGCAGTATTTT. Translated: CASSLKSTDTQYF.

The CDR3 DNA reads TGTGCCAGCAGCTTAGGAGGCGGGAGGCGGAATGGGGATGAGCAGTTCTTC. It codes for CASSLGGGRRNGDEQFF. This chain joins TRBV7-2 and TRBJ2-1, with 8 bases fitting TRBD2. Germline-derived CDR1 and CDR2 are SGHTA and FQGNSA. The ends lost 1 base at V and 8 bases at J; junction bases unmatched: 13. CDR3 length equals 17 residues.

This clone was recorded a few times. The rearrangement uses TRBV4-3 and TRBJ2-5; 10 bases are shared with TRBD2. This CDR3 spans 17 amino acids. V trimming: 0 bases; J trimming: 1 base; junction bases outside the gene matches: 5. Germline CDR1 and CDR2: LGHNA and YSLEER. As DNA, the CDR3 is TGCGCCAGCAGCCAAGATAGCACTAGCGGGACCCAAGAGACCCAGTACTTC. Its protein is CASSQDSTSGTQETQYF.

This chain uses TRBV2 with TRBJ1-3; no firm D call. The CDR3 has 13 amino acids. The V end was cut by 4 bases, the J end by 1 base, with 5 bases between. The germline V gene has CDR1 SNHLY and CDR2 FYNNEI. CDR3 residues: CASSGGSGNTIYF. The CDR3 DNA reads as TGTGCCAGCAGTGGAGGGTCTGGAAACACCATATATTTT.

This clone was recorded only once. CDR3 coding DNA: TGTGCCAGCAGTGGGACTCCATACTCCTACGAGCAGTACTTC. It yields the protein CASSGTPYSYEQYF. The V and J genes are TRBV25-1 and TRBJ2-7; perhaps TRBD2 as D (5 bases). This CDR3 is 14 amino acids long. The ends were cut back, 4 bases at V and 0 bases at J, with 10 bases in the middle. Germline CDR1 MGHDK, CDR2 SYGVNS.

This clone was counted between two and nine times. V is TRBV4-2 and J is TRBJ2-1, with a possible D match to TRBD1 (5 bases). This CDR3 spans 13 amino acids. The V and J ends lost 4 bases and 10 bases respectively, with 14 bases between them. The V gene's germline CDR1 is LGHNA and CDR2 YNFKEQ. Here the CDR3 DNA reads TGTGCCAGCAGCCCCACTATTACAGGAGAGCAGTTCTTC. It codes for CASSPTITGEQFF.

The gene calls are TRBV27 and TRBJ2-7, with TRBD1 as a possible D gene (5 bases). This CDR3 has 13 residues. Looked up from germline, CDR1 is MNHEY and CDR2 is SMNVEV (reference sequence). The V end lost 5 bases, the J end lost 3 bases, and 11 bases lay between the germline ends. This chain's CDR3 is CASSKWGGYEQYF. In nucleotides, the CDR3 is TGTGCCAGCAGTAAGTGGGGCGGCTACGAGCAGTACTTC.

This clone has only one observation. V usage is TRBV5-1 and J usage is TRBJ2-7, with 16 bases that match TRBD2. The CDR3 is made up of 18 amino acids. With 4 bases clipped from V and 3 bases from J, the junction kept 10 bases outside the gene matches. Germline CDR1 and CDR2: SGHRS and YFSETQ. CDR3 loop: CASSPPGLAGGPVYEQYF. The CDR3 nucleotides are TGCGCCAGCAGCCCGCCGGGACTAGCGGGAGGGCCAGTCTACGAGCAGTACTTC. The full variable domain, with the rest looked up from reference TRBV5-1 and TRBJ2-7, is KAGVTQTPRYLIKTRGQQVTLSCSPISGHRSVSWYQQTPGQGLQFLFEYFSETQRNKGNFPGRFSGRQFSNSRSEMNVSTLELGDSALYLCASSPPGLAGGPVYEQYFGPGTRLTVT.

About this clone: In the same sample, other DNA sequences code for this CDR3. The chain is built from TRBV9 and TRBJ1-1; D call uncertain. This CDR3 comprises 13 residues. Trimming cost V 0 bases and J 2 bases, with 5 bases left between them. CDR1 and CDR2 from the germline V gene are SGDLS and YYNGEE. In DNA form, the CDR3 reads TGTGCCAGCAGCGTAGCAGGAAACACTGAAGCTTTCTTT. Amino acid sequence: CASSVAGNTEAFF.

V and J are TRBV18 and TRBJ1-2; a weak D match, TRBD1 (6 bases). Germline lookup yields CDR1 KGHSH and CDR2 LQKENI. V was cut by 2 bases and J by 8 bases, with 9 bases left in between. CDR3 size: 12 residues. CDR3 in DNA: TGTGCCAGCTCACCAGAGCAGGGGGGCTACACCTTC. Protein sequence: CASSPEQGGYTF.